This is a list of T cell receptor beta chains from one sample in a study of cytomegalovirus exposure and HLA in healthy donors. Here immunoSEQ multiplex PCR was the method, and the copy in TCRdb shows in-frame clones only, minus some. Its listing shows about 200,000 clones. The sample comprised PBMCs. The receptors derive from a girl aged 2-10 years in good health and CMV-seropositive. The CDR3 runs from the conserved cysteine through the conserved F or W.

TRBV7-9,TRBJ2-7,CASSLMTGNDEQYF
TRBV27,TRBJ2-7,CASSRQGAYEQYF
TRBV6-5,TRBJ2-7,CASGRTASSYEQYF
TRBV10-3,TRBJ1-2,CAIRPLDNLNYGYTF
TRBV10-3,TRBJ1-2,CAISESTTVPNYGYTF
TRBV27,TRBJ2-7,CASSPEGAPYEQYF
TRBV7-8,TRBJ2-1,CASRLAEYNEQFF
TRBV28,TRBJ2-1,CASSNSGSSYNEQFF
TRBV14,TRBJ2-1,CASSPYLTAGSSSYNEQFF
TRBV5-6,TRBJ2-7,CASSFGTGFDEQYF
TRBV6-1,TRBJ1-1,CASSEQTQAFLMNTEAFF
TRBV19,TRBJ2-7,CASSIQGASGSFSYEQYF
TRBV6-5,TRBJ1-5,CASSLTGGYQPQHF
TRBV7-9,TRBJ2-5,CASSSIIRDRVKETQYF
TRBV14,TRBJ1-2,CASSRAGKYGYTF
TRBV7-9,TRBJ1-4,CASSLPALGGRLKNEKLFF
TRBV4-2,TRBJ2-2,CASSQWGQGDTGELFF
TRBV27,TRBJ2-7,CASSLSVTSGYEQYF
TRBV6-1,TRBJ2-7,CASSELRGSREQYF
TRBV4-1,TRBJ2-7,CASSQDLGTGASYEQYF
TRBV6-6,TRBJ1-3,CASTQDRAPGNTIYF